A single sample is the source of the 32 T cell receptor beta chains below, sequenced in a study of T cells in Graves' hyperthyroidism and ophthalmopathy. RNA transcripts provided the source from which TCR beta CDR3 regions were amplified. During a first-round RT-PCR of the TCR CDR3, the HTBI primer set was used. A single record per CDR3 protein comes from TCRdb applying MiXCR to the multiplex PCR reads. Here the sample spans about 640,000 distinct CDR3 sequences, around 20% being singletons. Source material: blood. The source is a man aged 25 to 45 with Graves' ophthalmopathy.

The chain recombines TRBV10-1 with TRBJ1-5; D is undetermined. Between the trimmed V and J ends, which lost 0 bases and 5 bases, there was a span of 5 bases. CDR3 size: 13 residues. Germline V CDR1 and CDR2: WNHNN, SYGVQD (reference sequence). CDR3 sequence: CASSESRDQPQHF. The CDR3 bases are TGCGCCAGCAGTGAGTCGAGAGATCAGCCCCAGCATTTT.

The chain links TRBV6-1 to TRBJ2-1; 10 positions agree with TRBD2. The CDR3 extends over 17 amino acids. V trimming: 0 bases; J trimming: 2 bases; junction bases outside the gene matches: 4. Germline V gene lookup returns CDR1 MNHNS and CDR2 SASEGT. CDR3 amino acids: CASSEANLAGAYNEQFF. CDR3 sequence (DNA): TGTGCCAGCAGTGAAGCGAATCTAGCGGGGGCCTACAATGAGCAGTTCTTC.

CDR3: CASSLSITYEQYF. In DNA form, the CDR3 reads TGTGCCAGTAGTTTAAGCATTACCTACGAGCAGTACTTC. The V call is TRBV19, the J call TRBJ2-7; no firm D call. V lost 5 bases to trimming and J lost 2 bases, with 10 bases between them. The CDR3 runs 13 residues. Germline V lookup: CDR1 LNHDA, CDR2 SQIVND (reference sequence).

The rearrangement links TRBV28 to TRBJ1-4; TRBD1 is a possible D gene (5 bases). The germline V gene has CDR1 MDHEN and CDR2 SYDVKM. The V end lost 7 bases, the J end lost 8 bases, and 17 bases lay between the germline ends. The CDR3 runs 14 residues. CDR3 sequence: CASTDSRETEKLFF. CDR3 DNA: TGTGCCAGCACCGACTCCAGGGAGACCGAAAAACTGTTTTTT. The full variable domain, in which reference TRBV28 and TRBJ1-4 provide the parts outside the CDR3, is DVKVTQSSRYLVKRTGEKVFLECVQDMDHENMFWYRQDPGLGLRLIYFSYDVKMKEKGDIPEGYSVSREKKERFSLILESASTNQTSMYLCASTDSRETEKLFFGSGTQLSVL.

There are many counts of this clonotype. The chain carries TRBV7-2 and TRBJ2-1, with TRBD2 identical over 9 bases. This CDR3 is built from 17 residues. V lost 4 bases, J lost 8 bases, and 15 bases stayed unmatched. Germline values: CDR1 SGHTA, CDR2 FQGNSA. CDR3 residues: CASSSPQAAGGMYEQFF. CDR3 nucleotide sequence: TGTGCCAGCAGCTCCCCTCAGGCTGCGGGAGGGATGTATGAGCAGTTCTTC.

In this sample, this clonotype turned up many times. This chain joins TRBV27 and TRBJ2-1; 8 positions agree with TRBD2. The V gene's germline CDR1 is MNHEY and CDR2 SMNVEV (reference sequence). The V segment lost 4 bases and the J segment 3 bases; nucleotides outside the gene matches: 5. The CDR3 extends over 15 amino acids. CDR3 nucleotides: TGTGCCAGCAGTTCAGGACTAGCAGTCTACAATGAGCAGTTCTTC. Protein product: CASSSGLAVYNEQFF.

This clonotype has a handful of counts. The CDR3 region has the DNA TGTGCCAGCAGCCGGGGAGGGCTAAATGAGCAGTTCTTC. Its protein product is CASSRGGLNEQFF. The chain uses TRBV7-9 and TRBJ2-1; the match to TRBD2 covers 7 bases. The CDR3 is made up of 13 amino acids. CDR1 and CDR2 from the germline V gene are SEHNR and FQNEAQ (reference sequence). V was clipped by 5 bases and J by 7 bases; unmatched bases: 5.

Only one count was recorded for this clonotype. The chain employs TRBV5-4 and TRBJ2-1; unclear D gene. This CDR3 contains 16 residues. The V gene's germline CDR1 is SGHNT and CDR2 YYREEE (reference sequence). With 0 bases removed from V and 0 bases from J, the gap between germline ends came to 10 bases. This chain's CDR3 is CASSLAWSGSYNEQFF. The DNA for the CDR3 is TGTGCCAGCAGCTTGGCGTGGTCCGGCTCCTACAATGAGCAGTTCTTC.

V is TRBV7-3 and J is TRBJ2-5; D is uncertain. The germline CDR1 and CDR2 sequences are SGHTA and FQGTGA. The CDR3 has 13 amino acids. V was trimmed by 8 bases and J by 7 bases, leaving 17 bases between them. CDR3 loop: CASGLGQVGTQYF. DNA of the CDR3: TGTGCCAGCGGTTTGGGCCAAGTGGGGACCCAGTACTTC.

This clonotype was seen more than once but under ten times. The chain employs TRBV19 and TRBJ2-1; TRBD2 aligns across 7 bases. CDR1 is LNHDA, CDR2 SQIVND, per germline (reference sequence). After removal of 3 bases from V and 1 base from J, the junction contained 6 bases not matched to a gene. The CDR3 length is 16 residues. CDR3 DNA sequence: TGTGCCAGTAGTATGAGGGGCGGGAGTTCCTACAATGAGCAGTTCTTC. Amino acids: CASSMRGGSSYNEQFF.

The chain is built from TRBV27 and TRBJ2-3, with D perhaps TRBD1 or TRBD2 (5 bases each). This CDR3 has 15 residues. The germline V gene encodes CDR1 MNHEY and CDR2 SMNVEV (reference sequence). The germline V and J ends were trimmed by 2 bases and 6 bases, with 15 bases remaining between them. CDR3 sequence reads: CASSLGAGGLDTQYF. CDR3 sequence (DNA): TGTGCCAGCAGTTTAGGGGCCGGAGGCCTTGATACGCAGTATTTT.

The chain recombines TRBV30 with TRBJ2-7; the match to TRBD1 covers 7 bases. J was trimmed by 0 bases and V by 6 bases; bases with no gene match: 8. Looked up from germline, CDR1 is GTSNPN and CDR2 is SVGIG (reference sequence). CDR3 size: 14 residues. CDR3 residues: CACPRDSHSYEQYF. The CDR3 DNA reads TGTGCCTGTCCCCGGGACAGTCACTCCTACGAGCAGTACTTC.

This rearrangement joins TRBV2 to TRBJ1-4, with D possibly TRBD1 on 6 matching bases. Germline CDR1 reads SNHLY; CDR2 reads FYNNEI. This CDR3 has 13 amino acids. The V end lost 10 bases, the J end lost 3 bases, and 12 bases lay between the germline ends. As DNA, the CDR3 is TGTGCCAACTCACAGGGATCTAATGAAAAACTGTTTTTT. Translated: CANSQGSNEKLFF.

This clonotype was found many times. This rearrangement joins TRBV5-1 to TRBJ2-2; 7 bases align to TRBD2. There are 16 residues in the CDR3. Germline trimming cut 2 bases from V and 0 bases from J; bases unmatched to any gene: 4. Germline V gene lookup returns CDR1 SGHRS and CDR2 YFSETQ. CDR3 nucleotides: TGCGCCAGCAGCTTCGGGGGGACCGCGAACACCGGGGAGCTGTTTTTT. It translates to CASSFGGTANTGELFF.

At least ten counts were recorded for this clonotype. The J gene is TRBJ1-1, the V gene TRBV3-1; the match to TRBD1 covers 7 bases. The junction had 10 bases not matched to a gene; V was cut back by 3 bases and J by 6 bases. CDR3 length: 15 residues. From germline, CDR1 is LGHDT and CDR2 YNNKEL (reference sequence). The CDR3 nucleotides read TGTGCCAGCAGCCATTCTGACAGGGCCCGAGCTGAAGCTTTCTTT. As protein: CASSHSDRARAEAFF.

This clonotype was seen at least ten times. The chain links TRBV6-2 or TRBV6-3 to TRBJ2-7; D is unresolved. CDR3 length: 11 residues. The V end lost 2 bases, the J end lost 6 bases, and 5 bases lay between the germline ends. The V gene's germline CDR1 is MNHEY and CDR2 SVGEGT. The CDR3 is CASSYGGEQYF. The CDR3 bases are TGTGCCAGCAGTTACGGCGGCGAGCAGTACTTC.

V is TRBV6-2 or TRBV6-3 and J is TRBJ2-1; a weak D match, TRBD2 (5 bases). V was cut by 4 bases and J by 10 bases, with 23 bases left in between. The CDR3 extends over 16 amino acids. Germline lookup yields CDR1 MNHEY and CDR2 SVGEGT. The CDR3 DNA sequence: TGTGCCAGCAGTTTTGGAGCGGTCAGCCGAATACAGGAGCAGTTCTTC. Its protein is CASSFGAVSRIQEQFF.

CDR3 residues: CASSLGTVGNEQFF. The DNA for the CDR3 is TGTGCCAGCAGCCTTGGGACAGTTGGCAATGAGCAGTTCTTC. This chain connects TRBV11-1 to TRBJ2-1; 7 nucleotides align to TRBD1. The germline V gene encodes CDR1 SGHAT and CDR2 FQDESV (reference sequence). V was clipped by 5 bases and J by 6 bases; unmatched bases: 7. The CDR3 length is 14 residues.

V usage is TRBV6-1 and J usage is TRBJ2-1, with D possibly TRBD1 on 5 matching bases. This CDR3 has 12 amino acids. Germline V lookup: CDR1 MNHNS, CDR2 SASEGT. The ends were cut back, 5 bases at V and 10 bases at J, with 12 bases in the middle. CDR3 in DNA: TGTGCCAGCAGTTCCACCGGACAAGAGCAGTTCTTC. It translates to CASSSTGQEQFF.

The count of this clonotype is one. The chain links TRBV6-5 to TRBJ2-2, with a possible D match to TRBD2 (6 bases). V lost 0 bases to trimming and J lost 2 bases, with 13 bases between them. Germline lookup yields CDR1 MNHEY and CDR2 SVGAGI. CDR3 length equals 17 residues. CDR3 DNA: TGTGCCAGCAGTTACTCCCCCGGGACTTTAAACACCGGGGAGCTGTTTTTT. Its protein is CASSYSPGTLNTGELFF.

This clonotype was seen many times. CDR3 nucleotide sequence: TGTGCCAGCAGTCACCGGGGCCGGGTGGCGGAAGCTTTCTTT. It codes for CASSHRGRVAEAFF. This rearrangement joins TRBV12-3 or TRBV12-4 to TRBJ1-1, with a possible D match to TRBD1 (5 bases). The CDR3 is 14 residues long. Trimming took 5 bases from V and 8 from J, leaving 18 bases between them.

The chain uses TRBV20-1 and TRBJ1-6, with D uncertain. Germline loops: CDR1 DFQATT, CDR2 SNEGSKA (reference sequence). The CDR3 spans 12 residues. V lost 6 bases, J lost 8 bases, and 11 bases lay in between. CDR3 sequence (DNA): TGCAGTGCGACACGGACCGATTCACCCCTCCACTTT. It encodes CSATRTDSPLHF.

This clonotype turned up a few times. V gene TRBV20-1 combines with J gene TRBJ2-7; 8 bases map to TRBD2. This CDR3 region has 14 residues. The junction had 5 bases not matched to a gene; V was cut back by 1 base and J by 3 bases. Germline values: CDR1 DFQATT, CDR2 SNEGSKA (reference sequence). This CDR3 reads CSARVGGRSYEQYF. The CDR3 DNA reads as TGCAGTGCTAGAGTGGGCGGGAGGAGCTACGAGCAGTACTTC.

The chain uses TRBV2 and TRBJ2-1, with D hard to call. Germline-derived CDR1 and CDR2 are SNHLY and FYNNEI. The CDR3 has 15 amino acids. Trimming took off 4 bases at V and 6 bases at J, with 16 bases between the two ends. The CDR3 protein is CASSGHSVTVNEQFF. The CDR3 bases are TGTGCCAGCAGTGGACACTCAGTAACGGTCAATGAGCAGTTCTTC.

This clonotype was seen only a few times. The rearrangement joins TRBV28 to TRBJ2-2; 12 bases line up with TRBD1. This CDR3 region has 15 residues. V trimming: 4 bases; J trimming: 6 bases; junction bases outside the gene matches: 3. Per germline, CDR1 MDHEN and CDR2 SYDVKM. CDR3 sequence (DNA): TGTGCCAGCAGTTCGGGACAGGGGGCTCCCGGGGAGCTGTTTTTT. This translates into CASSSGQGAPGELFF. Full variable domain (rest looked up from reference TRBV28 and TRBJ2-2): DVKVTQSSRYLVKRTGEKVFLECVQDMDHENMFWYRQDPGLGLRLIYFSYDVKMKEKGDIPEGYSVSREKKERFSLILESASTNQTSMYLCASSSGQGAPGELFFGEGSRLTVL.

Many counts were recorded for this clonotype. The chain carries TRBV6-2 or TRBV6-3 and TRBJ2-7, with D tentatively TRBD1 (6 bases). The ends were cut back, 4 bases at V and 6 bases at J, with 16 bases in the middle. The CDR3 loop spans 14 amino acids. Per germline, CDR1 MNHEY and CDR2 SVGEGT. The CDR3 sequence is CASSSQQGRGEQYF. DNA of the CDR3: TGTGCCAGCAGTTCCCAACAGGGAAGGGGCGAGCAGTACTTC.

The chain recombines TRBV28 with TRBJ1-2; the D gene is possibly TRBD1 (5 bases). Germline V CDR1 and CDR2: MDHEN, SYDVKM. The germline V and J ends were trimmed by 2 bases and 0 bases, with 10 bases remaining between them. CDR3 length equals 15 residues. The CDR3 loop is CASSLTGVTNYGYTF. The DNA for the CDR3 is TGTGCCAGCAGTTTAACGGGGGTAACTAACTATGGCTACACCTTC.

V usage is TRBV30 and J usage is TRBJ2-7, with unresolved D. The V gene lost 0 bases and the J gene lost 5 bases, with 5 bases spanning the gap. Germline assignment: CDR1 GTSNPN and CDR2 SVGIG (reference sequence). This CDR3 is 11 amino acids long. CDR3 sequence: CAWSVSNEQYF. Written as DNA, the CDR3 is TGTGCCTGGAGTGTATCCAACGAGCAGTACTTC.

The chain is built from TRBV4-2 and TRBJ1-1; TRBD1 aligns across 7 bases. CDR1 and CDR2 (germline): LGHNA, YNFKEQ. The CDR3 has 15 amino acids. V trimming: 0 bases; J trimming: 8 bases; junction bases outside the gene matches: 9. CDR3 in amino acids: CASSQDGTVGAEAFF. The CDR3 coding sequence is TGTGCCAGCAGCCAAGATGGGACAGTGGGGGCAGAAGCTTTCTTT.

The chain links TRBV2 to TRBJ2-4; D unresolved. This CDR3 spans 14 amino acids. The V and J ends lost 4 bases and 1 base respectively, with 8 bases between them. In germline, CDR1 is SNHLY, CDR2 FYNNEI. The CDR3, as DNA: TGTGCCAGCAGTGTTGGGCAGGCCAAAAACATTCAGTACTTC. Translating it yields CASSVGQAKNIQYF.

This chain uses TRBV28 with TRBJ2-1; D remains unclear. Germline CDR1 MDHEN, CDR2 SYDVKM. Trimming took 3 bases from V and 6 from J, leaving 15 bases between them. The CDR3 totals 15 residues. The CDR3 DNA reads as TGTGCCAGCAGTTTTGTCGTGCGTACGGGCAATGAGCAGTTCTTC. The encoded protein is CASSFVVRTGNEQFF.

This clonotype was picked up many times. The gene calls are TRBV6-1 and TRBJ1-1; D possibly corresponds to TRBD1 (6 bases). The CDR3 covers 13 residues. The V gene lost 5 bases and the J gene lost 2 bases, with 9 bases spanning the gap. From germline, CDR1 is MNHNS and CDR2 SASEGT. The DNA of the CDR3 is TGTGCCAGCAGTAGGGGGTCTAACACTGAAGCTTTCTTT. Translation: CASSRGSNTEAFF.